The clone carrying this T cell receptor beta chain was seen only once. The antigen remains undetermined. The protocol was immunoSEQ multiplex PCR, while the TCRdb copy is restricted to in-frame clones and leaves out a portion. The sample yields 70,000 or so clones, roughly 94% seen once. There are 15 residues in the CDR3. The V gene lost 2 bases and the J gene lost 2 bases, with 7 bases spanning the gap. Germline V gene lookup returns CDR1 MNHNY and CDR2 SVGAGI (reference sequence). This sample is drawn from a study of cytomegalovirus exposure and HLA in healthy donors. The study, taken as a whole, reports: The tendency of first-cohort TCR clusters to co-occur in the 100 to 150 validation repertoires emerged from a later analysis.

Sequences were obtained from PBMCs. The receptor comes from a woman under 30 in good health and CMV-seropositive. The chain recombines TRBV6-6 with TRBJ1-6; D is ambiguous. CDR3 bases: TGTGCCAGCAGTTACGAACGGGCCTATAATTCACCCCTCCACTTT. Amino acids: CASSYERAYNSPLHF.